Sequencing of this T cell receptor (beta chain) was carried out in a study of blood T cell repertoires in COVID-19. As for the study in general: The United States, Italy and Spain were the sources of the acute and convalescent COVID-19 samples. PBMCs, B-cell-depleted T cells, or T cells provided the cDNA or gDNA that made up the material.

Germline V gene lookup returns CDR1 LNHNV and CDR2 YYDKDF (reference sequence). This CDR3 has 15 residues. Trimming left V 4 bases short and J 2 bases short, with 11 bases between. In the authors' workflow: Using reference gene primer amplification, nucleated cell counts were estimated. Profiled with immunoSEQ multiplex PCR; TCRdb holds only in-frame clones, not every one. The DNA gave D and trimming, while V, J and clone size come from that table. The sample shows about 210,000 clones, roughly 86% of them seen only once. This chain links TRBV15 with TRBJ1-4, with D uncertain. The TCR was taken from a woman aged 40 to 50 with acute or convalescent COVID-19. Input material: peripheral blood. DNA for the CDR3: TGTGCCACCAGCATCGTAAGAGGGACTAATGAAAAACTGTTTTTT. It specifies CATSIVRGTNEKLFF.